This T cell receptor (beta chain) was captured in a study of blood T cell repertoires in COVID-19. Across the whole study: Specimens from acute and convalescent COVID-19 originated in the United States, Italy and Spain. PBMCs, B-cell-depleted T cells, or T cells were the source of the cDNA or gDNA that made up the material.

As originally analysed: Estimates of nucleated cell counts were drawn from the amplification of reference gene primers. Only in-frame clones appear in the TCRdb table, and some are missing; sequencing was by immunoSEQ multiplex PCR. V, J and clone size are those of that table, while D and trimming were read from the DNA. The sample lists 150,000 or so clones, approximately 82% seen once, with approximately 14% in the top ten. CDR3 length: 14 residues. The V end was cut by 3 bases, the J end by 2 bases, with 13 bases between. The germline gives CDR1 DFQATT, CDR2 SNEGSKA (reference sequence). This clone was found once.

Sequenced material: peripheral blood. The V call is TRBV20-1, the J call TRBJ1-2, with D unresolved. This sequence was found in a human donor with acute or convalescent COVID-19. The donor label of this sample is uncertain. The CDR3 DNA follows: TGCAGTGCTAGTCCCAGGCCAGCCAACTATGGCTACACCTTC. Translation gives CSASPRPANYGYTF.